The clone carrying this T cell receptor (beta chain) was found a few times. Its antigen remains unknown. This entry comes from a study of OX40 agonist ivuxolimab in advanced cancers. Turning to the study itself: Checkpoint inhibitors had been given previously to around 38% of patients. Overall study results and limits: At 0.1 to 3.0 mg/kg and by week 6, CD4+ and CD8+ T cells in the blood had expanded clonally.

Clones were read by immunoSEQ multiplex PCR, and TCRdb kept only the in-frame ones, dropping some. The table has over 15,000 clones, less than 80% seen once; the top ten hold about a quarter. The clonotype comes from an adult with an advanced solid tumor such as melanoma, head and neck, liver or kidney cancer. Here the sequenced sample was CD4+ or CD8+ T cells sorted from blood, taken in a trial of the OX40 agonist ivuxolimab.

CDR3 in DNA: TGTGCCAGCAGGCCACAAGAGGCCGGGGAGCTGTTTTTT. Translating it yields CASRPQEAGELFF. V gene TRBV6-6 combines with J gene TRBJ2-2; no definite D call. This CDR3 region has 13 residues. Trimming shortened V by 6 bases and J by 6 bases, and 11 bases separated the two germline ends. Germline V gives CDR1 MNHNY, CDR2 SVGAGI (reference sequence).